A single sample is the source of the 4 T cell receptor beta chains below, sequenced in a study of molecular identifiers for immune sequencing clone quantification. TCRdb reanalysed the PCR reads using MiXCR and keeps one entry per CDR3 protein. This table has 460,000 or so distinct CDR3 sequences, about 25% appearing once. The material sequenced was naive CD8+ T cells from blood, with Jurkat cell RNA spiked in. Subset specified: FACS-sorted CD8+CD4-CCR7+CD45RA+ naive T cells. These receptor sequences come from a human donor in good health. Some libraries in this study had Jurkat cell RNA spiked in.

Points on this clonotype: Since the CDR3 does not end with the conserved phenylalanine or tryptophan, this likely comes from a read error. The chain links TRBV20-1 to TRBJ2-7; the D gene is possibly TRBD1 (6 bases). The germline V gene has CDR1 DFQATT and CDR2 SNEGSKA (reference sequence). The CDR3 sequence is 13 residues long. For the CDR3, the DNA is TGCAGCAGGGGTAGGCAGGATCCAGACGAGCAGTACTCC. Translating gives CSRGRQDPDEQYS.

This clonotype appeared once. A much bigger clone sits one base away, suggesting this may be a read error. In nucleotides, the CDR3 is TGTGCCAGCAGCTGGGTAGCGGGGGCGACAGATACGCACTATTTT. This codes for CASSWVAGATDTHYF. V usage is TRBV6-5 and J usage is TRBJ2-3; 9 bases align to TRBD2. The CDR3 extends over 15 amino acids. Germline CDR1 MNHEY, CDR2 SVGAGI.

V and J are TRBV10-3 and TRBJ2-3, with 7 bases lining up with TRBD1. The V and J ends lost 4 bases and 1 base, in that order; junction bases with no gene match: 5. This CDR3 comprises 15 residues. Germline lookup yields CDR1 ENHRY and CDR2 SYGVKD. CDR3 coding DNA: TGTGCCATCAGTGGGACAGGAAGGGGCACAGATACGCAGTATTTT. Translation: CAISGTGRGTDTQYF.

This clonotype was recorded many times. The gene calls are TRBV29-1 and TRBJ2-2, with D perhaps matching TRBD1 or TRBD2 (5 bases each). Per germline, CDR1 SQVTM and CDR2 ANQGSEA. The CDR3 runs to 12 residues. The V end was cut by 5 bases, the J end by 5 bases, with 9 bases between. This chain's CDR3 is CSVLRGTGELFF. The CDR3, as DNA: TGCAGCGTTTTGAGGGGAACCGGGGAGCTGTTTTTT.